The next 9 T cell receptor beta chains were all read from a single sample in a study of CD8 T cells in ankylosing spondylitis. Study-wide results and limits: In ankylosing spondylitis blood, a motif of roughly eight highly homologous TCR beta variants appeared characteristic.

The antigens for these receptors are not known. TCRdb re-derived calls from the 5' RACE reads in MiXCR, one entry per CDR3 protein. The repertoire holds some 400,000 distinct CDR3 sequences, with 20% to 25% as singletons. Sample: blood, either unsorted or a sorted T cell fraction (not recorded which). Receptor source: a male donor with ankylosing spondylitis.

This clonotype was counted a few times. This sequence joins TRBV9 and TRBJ2-3; 9 positions agree with TRBD2. V was clipped by 0 bases and J by 4 bases; unmatched bases: 9. Per the germline V gene, CDR1 is SGDLS and CDR2 is YYNGEE. The CDR3 loop spans 17 amino acids. CDR3 in amino acids: CASSVGFSGRQADTQYF. Written as DNA, the CDR3 is TGTGCCAGCAGCGTAGGTTTTAGCGGGAGACAGGCAGATACGCAGTATTTT.

The genes are TRBV7-3 and TRBJ2-5, with D maybe TRBD1 (5 bases). The ends were cut back, 1 base at V and 2 bases at J, with 11 bases in the middle. Germline CDR1 reads SGHTA; CDR2 reads FQGTGA. The CDR3 loop spans 15 amino acids. The CDR3 region has the DNA TGTGCCAGCAGCTTAATGGCAGGGCCGCAAGAGACCCAGTACTTC. Its translation: CASSLMAGPQETQYF.

This clonotype was observed a handful of times. This rearrangement joins TRBV20-1 to TRBJ2-1, with 8 bases matching TRBD2. Germline V CDR1 and CDR2: DFQATT, SNEGSKA (reference sequence). The CDR3 runs to 11 residues. V lost 6 bases, J lost 15 bases, and 10 bases stayed unmatched. In nucleotides, the CDR3 is TGCAGTGCCGATTCCGGGACTAGGCCGTTCTTC. Translating it yields CSADSGTRPFF.

The chain links TRBV3-1 to TRBJ1-2; D is undetermined. The CDR3 is 14 amino acids. The germline gives CDR1 LGHDT, CDR2 YNNKEL (reference sequence). Trimming cost V 0 bases and J 8 bases, with 13 bases left between them. As DNA, the CDR3 is TGTGCCAGCAGCCAAGATCTAAGGGTCCGCGGCTACACCTTC. This codes for CASSQDLRVRGYTF.

This chain links TRBV20-1 with TRBJ1-1, with a tentative D call TRBD1 (6 bases). Trimming removed 2 bases at V and 3 bases at J, with 28 bases between. CDR1 DFQATT and CDR2 SNEGSKA come from the germline V gene (reference sequence). CDR3 length: 19 residues. This chain's CDR3 is CSARPGYGGPKGGYTEAFF. In DNA, the CDR3 is TGCAGTGCTAGACCGGGGTACGGGGGGCCCAAGGGCGGGTACACTGAAGCTTTCTTT.

Regarding this clonotype: The junction differs from germline at one of its ends, possibly a read error. This chain uses TRBV28 with TRBJ2-1, with D possibly TRBD1 on 5 matching bases. From germline, CDR1 is MDHEN and CDR2 SYDVKM. The CDR3 consists of 16 residues. The CDR3 bases are TGTGCTTCCCAACCTCCGGGCAGGGATGGGCACAATGAGCGGTTCTTC. As protein: CASQPPGRDGHNERFF.

This clonotype has just a few counts. This chain connects TRBV5-1 to TRBJ1-2; unclear D gene. CDR1 is SGHRS and CDR2 is YFSETQ in the germline V gene. There are 13 residues in the CDR3. The germline V and J ends were trimmed by 4 bases and 5 bases, with 12 bases remaining between them. CDR3 in DNA: TGCGCCAGCAGCACCGAAACCATTTATGGCTACACCTTC. It encodes CASSTETIYGYTF.

This chain connects TRBV12-3 or TRBV12-4 to TRBJ2-7; 8 positions agree with TRBD2. Germline trimming cut 3 bases from V and 6 bases from J; bases unmatched to any gene: 10. The CDR3 spans 15 residues. CDR3 in DNA: TGTGCCAGCAGTTTTTCCACTAGCGGTGGCCGCGAGCAGTACTTC. Translation gives CASSFSTSGGREQYF.

This clonotype was counted a few times. The J gene is TRBJ1-2, the V gene TRBV29-1, with TRBD1 as a possible D gene (5 bases). V lost 6 bases and J lost 3, with 14 bases in between. The germline V gene encodes CDR1 SQVTM and CDR2 ANQGSEA. The CDR3 has 13 residues. The CDR3 DNA reads as TGCAGCGTCCGCCGCCTGGGGGACTATGGCTACACCTTC. It codes for CSVRRLGDYGYTF.